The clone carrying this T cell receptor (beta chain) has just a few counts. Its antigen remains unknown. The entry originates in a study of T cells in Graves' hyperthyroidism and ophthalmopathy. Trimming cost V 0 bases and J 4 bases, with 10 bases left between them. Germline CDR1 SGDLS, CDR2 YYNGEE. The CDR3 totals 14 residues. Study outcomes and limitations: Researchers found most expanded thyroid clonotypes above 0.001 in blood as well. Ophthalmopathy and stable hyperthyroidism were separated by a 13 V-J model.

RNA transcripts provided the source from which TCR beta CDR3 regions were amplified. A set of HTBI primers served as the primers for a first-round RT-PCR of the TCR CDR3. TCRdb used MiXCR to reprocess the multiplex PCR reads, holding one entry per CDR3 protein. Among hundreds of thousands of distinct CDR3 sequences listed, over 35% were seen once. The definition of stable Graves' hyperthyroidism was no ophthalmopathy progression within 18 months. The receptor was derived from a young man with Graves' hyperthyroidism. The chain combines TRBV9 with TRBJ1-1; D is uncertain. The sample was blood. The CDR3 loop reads CASSVVVEGTEAFF. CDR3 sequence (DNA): TGTGCCAGCAGCGTAGTAGTTGAGGGCACTGAAGCTTTCTTT.